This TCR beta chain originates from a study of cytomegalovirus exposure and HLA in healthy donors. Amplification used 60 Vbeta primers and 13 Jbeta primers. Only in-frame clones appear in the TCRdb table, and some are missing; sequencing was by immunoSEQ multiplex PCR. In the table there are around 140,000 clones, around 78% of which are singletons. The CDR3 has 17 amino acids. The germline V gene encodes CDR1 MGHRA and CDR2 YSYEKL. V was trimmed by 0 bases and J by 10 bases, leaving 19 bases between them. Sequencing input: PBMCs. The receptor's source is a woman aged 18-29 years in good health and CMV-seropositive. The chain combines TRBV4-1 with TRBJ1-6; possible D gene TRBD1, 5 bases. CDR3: CASSQERAGRVGSPLHF. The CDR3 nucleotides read TGCGCCAGCAGCCAAGAAAGGGCTGGCAGGGTAGGCTCACCCCTCCACTTT.